This T cell receptor beta chain is drawn from a study of blood T cell repertoires in COVID-19. Study-wide context: COVID-19 samples, acute and convalescent, were from the United States, Italy and Spain.

Original methodology: For nucleated cells, counts were estimated from reference gene primer amplification. Assay used: immunoSEQ multiplex PCR; TCRdb lists only in-frame clones, some missing. That table supplies the V and J calls and clone size; D and trimming were determined from the DNA. The profile shows 330,000 or so clones, 88% of them singletons. Grouping used clinical history reported by participants in a survey and questionnaire. Germline V gives CDR1 LNHDA, CDR2 SQIVND (reference sequence). The CDR3 covers 15 residues. Trimming took 3 bases from V and 2 from J, leaving 14 bases between them. The sequence was obtained from a man aged 25 to 40 who had recovered from COVID-19. This chain connects TRBV19 to TRBJ2-7, with D possibly being TRBD1 (8 bases). Sequences were obtained from PBMCs or T cells enriched from blood (not recorded which). This CDR3 is CASSIGGTGTYEQYF. The CDR3 nucleotides are TGTGCCAGTAGTATCGGGGGGACAGGTACCTACGAGCAGTACTTC.